The rows below give T cell receptor beta chains drawn from one sample of a study of OX40 agonist ivuxolimab in advanced cancers. TCRdb's table, derived via immunoSEQ multiplex PCR, lists solely in-frame clones and lacks some. Counted here are about 56,000 clones, about 93% occurring once; the ten biggest clones make up about 25%. Sequenced material: CD4+ or CD8+ T cells sorted from blood, taken in a trial of the OX40 agonist ivuxolimab. Receptor source: an adult with an advanced solid tumor such as melanoma, head and neck, liver or kidney cancer. Both conserved end residues are trimmed from each CDR3. Each record gives: CDR3 protein, V gene, J gene.

ASSLTATYEQY	TRBV5-1	TRBJ2-7
ASSYRQGAYYNEQF	TRBV6-5	TRBJ2-1
ASSDSRGSGANVLT	TRBV6-4	TRBJ2-6
ACLGTVSYEQY	TRBV30	TRBJ2-7
ASSFSPGWENTEAF	TRBV27	TRBJ1-1
ASTQGAVLTDTQY	TRBV28	TRBJ2-3
ASIGGTEAF	TRBV27	TRBJ1-1
SVTFTGETQY	TRBV29-1	TRBJ2-5
ASSVGGPYEQY	TRBV2	TRBJ2-7
ASSYLGSEAF	TRBV6-5	TRBJ1-1
ASSVGTSGELF	TRBV9	TRBJ2-2
ASSTSGSSNEQY	TRBV19	TRBJ2-7
ASSPGLSYNEQF	TRBV27	TRBJ2-1
ASSLAGNSYEQY	TRBV28	TRBJ2-7
ASSLWREGAEAF	TRBV28	TRBJ1-1
ASRGLGLNTSYEQY	TRBV28	TRBJ2-7
ASSPWTSGYEQY	TRBV7-2	TRBJ2-7
ASSSSDTQY	TRBV27	TRBJ2-3
ASSETGTNYEQY	TRBV28	TRBJ2-7
ASSQNLGTSGLVAYEQY	TRBV4-2	TRBJ2-7
ASTPRGQGDSYEQY	TRBV10-1	TRBJ2-7
ASLPGVYNEQF	TRBV7-9	TRBJ2-1
ASSAGLAGDTQY	TRBV6-4	TRBJ2-3
ASSPRGDRGQPSPLH	TRBV9	TRBJ1-6
ASSLDPGLAAVGDTQY	TRBV7-2	TRBJ2-3
ASSSGLAGGVSSYNEQF	TRBV7-9	TRBJ2-1
ASSYWDRAYEQY	TRBV28	TRBJ2-7
ASSLVGGQETQY	TRBV7-2	TRBJ2-5
ASSAGTGGYEQY	TRBV5-1	TRBJ2-7
ASSQAGVREQF	TRBV4-1	TRBJ2-1
ASSHLAGAHLSYEQY	TRBV18	TRBJ2-7
ASSLVGGRSGEQY	TRBV7-9	TRBJ2-7
ASSLKTGGKEQF	TRBV28	TRBJ2-1
ASSLDAQTEAF	TRBV5-6	TRBJ1-1
ASSSIREGTTEQF	TRBV9	TRBJ2-1
ASSITTDTQY	TRBV19	TRBJ2-3
ANTGGSEQY	TRBV6-5	TRBJ2-7
ASSIVGGRAYNEQF	TRBV19	TRBJ2-1
ASSSGQGAYEQY	TRBV7-9	TRBJ2-7
ASSPDPSGNTIY	TRBV13	TRBJ1-3